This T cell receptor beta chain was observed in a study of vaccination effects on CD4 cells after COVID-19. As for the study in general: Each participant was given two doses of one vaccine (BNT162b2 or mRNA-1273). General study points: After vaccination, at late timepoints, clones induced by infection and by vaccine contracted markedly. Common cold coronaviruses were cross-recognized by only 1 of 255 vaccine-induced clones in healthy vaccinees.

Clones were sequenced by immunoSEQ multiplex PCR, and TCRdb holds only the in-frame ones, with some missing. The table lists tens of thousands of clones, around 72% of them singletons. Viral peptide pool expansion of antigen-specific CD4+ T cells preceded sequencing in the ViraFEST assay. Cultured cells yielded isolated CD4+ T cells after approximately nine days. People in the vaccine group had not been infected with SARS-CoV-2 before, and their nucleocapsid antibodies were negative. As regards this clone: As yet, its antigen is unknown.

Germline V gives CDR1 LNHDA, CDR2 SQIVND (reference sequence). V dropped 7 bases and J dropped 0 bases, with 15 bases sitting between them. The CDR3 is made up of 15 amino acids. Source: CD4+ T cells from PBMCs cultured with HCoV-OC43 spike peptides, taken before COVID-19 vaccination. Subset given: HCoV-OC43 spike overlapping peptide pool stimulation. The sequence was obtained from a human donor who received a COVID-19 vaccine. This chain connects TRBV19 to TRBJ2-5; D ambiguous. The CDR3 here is CASTRSSLYQETQYF. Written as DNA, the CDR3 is TGTGCCAGTACCCGAAGTTCATTGTACCAAGAGACCCAGTACTTC.